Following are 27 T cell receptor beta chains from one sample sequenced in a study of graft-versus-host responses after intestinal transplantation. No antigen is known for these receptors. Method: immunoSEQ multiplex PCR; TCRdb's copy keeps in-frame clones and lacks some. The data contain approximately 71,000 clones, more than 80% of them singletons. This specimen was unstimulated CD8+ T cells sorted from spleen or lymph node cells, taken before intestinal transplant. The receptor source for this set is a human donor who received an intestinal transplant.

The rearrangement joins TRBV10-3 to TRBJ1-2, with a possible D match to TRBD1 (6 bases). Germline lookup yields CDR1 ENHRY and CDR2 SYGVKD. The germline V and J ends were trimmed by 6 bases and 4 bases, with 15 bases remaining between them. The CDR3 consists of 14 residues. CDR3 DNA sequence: TGTGCCATCAGCCCCCAGGGGTCAGGCTATGGCTACACCTTC. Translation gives CAISPQGSGYGYTF.

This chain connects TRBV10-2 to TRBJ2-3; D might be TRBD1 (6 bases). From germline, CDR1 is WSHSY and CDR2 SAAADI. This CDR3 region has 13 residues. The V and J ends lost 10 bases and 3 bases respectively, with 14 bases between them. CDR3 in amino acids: CATQQGWTDTQYF. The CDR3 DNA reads TGCGCCACCCAACAGGGATGGACAGATACGCAGTATTTT.

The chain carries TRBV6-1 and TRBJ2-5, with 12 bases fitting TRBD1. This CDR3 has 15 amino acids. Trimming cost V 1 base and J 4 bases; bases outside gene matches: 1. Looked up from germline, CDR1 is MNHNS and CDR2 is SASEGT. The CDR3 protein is CASSEGGQGAETQYF. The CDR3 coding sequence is TGTGCCAGCAGTGAAGGGGGACAGGGGGCAGAGACCCAGTACTTC.

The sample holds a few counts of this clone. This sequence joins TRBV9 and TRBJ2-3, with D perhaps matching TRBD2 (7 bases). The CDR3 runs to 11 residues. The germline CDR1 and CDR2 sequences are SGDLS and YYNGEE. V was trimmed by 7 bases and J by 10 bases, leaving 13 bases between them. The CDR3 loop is CASGGAVAQYF. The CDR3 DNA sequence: TGTGCCAGCGGGGGGGCAGTTGCGCAGTATTTT.

CDR3 nucleotide sequence: TGTGCCAGCAGCTCGACAGGGTGGACAGATACGCAGTATTTT. Its protein is CASSSTGWTDTQYF. The V and J genes are TRBV7-3 and TRBJ2-3; TRBD1 matches 7 bases. Trimming took 4 bases from V and 3 from J; bases not matched to a gene: 4. The CDR3 is 14 amino acids. Germline loops: CDR1 SGHTA, CDR2 FQGTGA.

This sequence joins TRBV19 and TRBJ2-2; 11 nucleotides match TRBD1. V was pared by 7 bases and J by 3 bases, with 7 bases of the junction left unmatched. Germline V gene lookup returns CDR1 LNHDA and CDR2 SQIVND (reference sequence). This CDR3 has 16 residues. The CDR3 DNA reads TGTGCCAGTACCCTCCGGGACAGGGGGTACACCGGGGAGCTGTTTTTT. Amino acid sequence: CASTLRDRGYTGELFF.

CDR3 protein: CASSSRLAGGEGANVLTF. The CDR3 DNA is TGTGCCAGCAGCTCCAGACTAGCGGGTGGGGAAGGGGCCAACGTCCTGACTTTC. The chain couples TRBV9 to TRBJ2-6; TRBD2 matches 10 bases. The CDR3 runs to 18 residues. CDR1 is SGDLS and CDR2 is YYNGEE in the germline V gene. V was pared by 4 bases and J by 4 bases, with 11 bases of the junction left unmatched.

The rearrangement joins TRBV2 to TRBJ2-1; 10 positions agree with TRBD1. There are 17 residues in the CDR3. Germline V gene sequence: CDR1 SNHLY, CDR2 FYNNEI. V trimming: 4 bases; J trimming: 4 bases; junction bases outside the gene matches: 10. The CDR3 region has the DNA TGTGCCAGCAGTGCTTACTCCGGGACAGGGGCTTACAATGAGCAGTTCTTC. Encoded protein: CASSAYSGTGAYNEQFF. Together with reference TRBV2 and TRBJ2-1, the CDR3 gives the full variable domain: EPEVTQTPSHQVTQMGQEVILRCVPISNHLYFYWYRQILGQKVEFLVSFYNNEISEKSEIFDDQFSVERPDGSNFTLKIRSTKLEDSAMYFCASSAYSGTGAYNEQFFGPGTRLTVL.

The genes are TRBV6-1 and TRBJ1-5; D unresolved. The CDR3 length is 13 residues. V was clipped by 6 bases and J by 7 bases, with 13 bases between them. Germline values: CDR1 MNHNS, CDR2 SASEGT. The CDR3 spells CASSFGSRQPQHF. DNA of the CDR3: TGTGCCAGCAGCTTCGGGTCCAGACAGCCCCAGCATTTT.

In nucleotides, the CDR3 is TGTGCCAGCTCCGCAAACCGAGTAACAGGGGGCTTTTACCACGAGCAGTACTTC. It encodes CASSANRVTGGFYHEQYF. The chain combines TRBV18 with TRBJ2-7; TRBD1 agrees at 9 bases. The CDR3 loop spans 18 amino acids. Germline values: CDR1 KGHSH, CDR2 LQKENI. After removal of 6 bases from V and 5 bases from J, the junction contained 20 bases not matched to a gene.

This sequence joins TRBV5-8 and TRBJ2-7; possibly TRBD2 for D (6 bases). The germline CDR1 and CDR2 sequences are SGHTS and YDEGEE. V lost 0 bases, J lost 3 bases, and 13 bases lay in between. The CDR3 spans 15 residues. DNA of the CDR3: TGTGCCAGCAGCTTGGCGGGGGATGGGTACTACGAGCAGTACTTC. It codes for CASSLAGDGYYEQYF.

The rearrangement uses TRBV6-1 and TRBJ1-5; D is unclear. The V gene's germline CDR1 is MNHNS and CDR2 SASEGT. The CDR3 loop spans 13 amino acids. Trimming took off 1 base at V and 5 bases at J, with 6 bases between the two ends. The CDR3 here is CASSEGAYQPQHF. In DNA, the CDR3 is TGTGCCAGCAGTGAAGGAGCTTATCAGCCCCAGCATTTT.

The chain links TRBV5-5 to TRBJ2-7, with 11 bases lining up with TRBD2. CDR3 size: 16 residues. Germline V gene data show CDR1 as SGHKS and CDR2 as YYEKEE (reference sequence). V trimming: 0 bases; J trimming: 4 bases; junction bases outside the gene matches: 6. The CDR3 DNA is TGTGCCAGCAGCTTGGCCCAGGCTAGCGGGAGGTACGAGCAGTACTTC. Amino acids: CASSLAQASGRYEQYF.

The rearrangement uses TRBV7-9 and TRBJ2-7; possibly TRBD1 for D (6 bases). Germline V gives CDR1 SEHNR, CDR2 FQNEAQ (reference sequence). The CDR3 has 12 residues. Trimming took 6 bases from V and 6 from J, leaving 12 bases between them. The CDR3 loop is CASRKGGAEQYF. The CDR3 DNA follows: TGTGCCAGCAGGAAAGGGGGAGCCGAGCAGTACTTC.

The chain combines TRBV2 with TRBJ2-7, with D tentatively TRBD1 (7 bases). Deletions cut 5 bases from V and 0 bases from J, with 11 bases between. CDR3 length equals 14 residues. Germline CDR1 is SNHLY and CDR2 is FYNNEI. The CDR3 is CASSPGGLSYEQYF. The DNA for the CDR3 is TGTGCCAGCAGTCCAGGGGGGCTCTCCTACGAGCAGTACTTC.

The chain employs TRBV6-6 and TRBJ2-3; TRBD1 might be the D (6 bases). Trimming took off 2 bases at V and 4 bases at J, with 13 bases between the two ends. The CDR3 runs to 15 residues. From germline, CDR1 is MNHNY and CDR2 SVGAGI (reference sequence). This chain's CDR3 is CASSYPTGGPDTQYF. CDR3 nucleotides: TGTGCCAGCAGTTACCCGACAGGAGGCCCAGATACGCAGTATTTT.

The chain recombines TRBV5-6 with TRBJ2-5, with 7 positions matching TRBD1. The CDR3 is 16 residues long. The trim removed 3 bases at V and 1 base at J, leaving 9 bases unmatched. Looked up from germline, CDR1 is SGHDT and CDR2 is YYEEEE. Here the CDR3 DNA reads TGTGCCAGCAGCTCGACAGGGAAAGGGGCCCAAGAGACCCAGTACTTC. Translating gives CASSSTGKGAQETQYF.

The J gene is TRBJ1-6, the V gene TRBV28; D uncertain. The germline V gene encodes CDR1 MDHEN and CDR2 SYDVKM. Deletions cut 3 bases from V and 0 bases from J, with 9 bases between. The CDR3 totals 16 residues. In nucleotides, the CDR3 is TGTGCCAGCAGTTTCTCCAAGAGCTCCTATAATTCACCCCTCCACTTT. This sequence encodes CASSFSKSSYNSPLHF.

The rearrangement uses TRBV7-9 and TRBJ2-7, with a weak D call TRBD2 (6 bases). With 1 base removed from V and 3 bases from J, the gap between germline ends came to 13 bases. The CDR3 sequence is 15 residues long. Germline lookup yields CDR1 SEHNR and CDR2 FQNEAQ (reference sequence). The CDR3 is CASSLDGGQFYEQYF. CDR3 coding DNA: TGTGCCAGCAGCTTAGACGGGGGTCAGTTCTACGAGCAGTACTTC.

This CDR3 reads CASSVGSLAGASNEQYF. CDR3 bases: TGTGCCAGCAGCGTGGGGTCCCTAGCGGGAGCTTCCAACGAGCAGTACTTC. The chain couples TRBV9 to TRBJ2-7; 10 nucleotides match TRBD2. The CDR3 runs 17 residues. V trimming: 2 bases; J trimming: 5 bases; junction bases outside the gene matches: 13. Germline V gives CDR1 SGDLS, CDR2 YYNGEE. The variable domain in full, with the rest retrieved from reference TRBV9 and TRBJ2-7, is DSGVTQTPKHLITATGQRVTLRCSPRSGDLSVYWYQQSLDQGLQFLIQYYNGEERAKGNILERFSAQQFPDLHSELNLSSLELGDSALYFCASSVGSLAGASNEQYFGPGTRLTVT.

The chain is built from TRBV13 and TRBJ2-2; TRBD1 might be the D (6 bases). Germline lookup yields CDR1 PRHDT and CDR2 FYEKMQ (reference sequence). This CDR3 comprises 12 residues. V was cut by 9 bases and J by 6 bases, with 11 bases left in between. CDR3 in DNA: TGTGCCAGTACAGGGTCGGCCGGGGAGCTGTTTTTT. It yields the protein CASTGSAGELFF.

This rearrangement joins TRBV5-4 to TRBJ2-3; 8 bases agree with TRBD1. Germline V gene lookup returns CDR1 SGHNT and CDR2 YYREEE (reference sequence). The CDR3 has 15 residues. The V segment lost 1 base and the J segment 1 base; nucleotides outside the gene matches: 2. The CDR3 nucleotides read TGTGCCAGCAGCTTGTGGGGACAGGGCACAGATACGCAGTATTTT. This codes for CASSLWGQGTDTQYF.

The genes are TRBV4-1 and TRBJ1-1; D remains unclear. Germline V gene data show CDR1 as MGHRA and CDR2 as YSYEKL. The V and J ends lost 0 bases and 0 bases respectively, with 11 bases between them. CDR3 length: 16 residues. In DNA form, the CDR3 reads TGCGCCAGCAGCCAAGATCCCGCAGGCATGAACACTGAAGCTTTCTTT. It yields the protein CASSQDPAGMNTEAFF.

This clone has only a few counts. The CDR3 region has the DNA TGCGCCAGCAGCTTGGCCAGGGCGGCCACTGAAGCTTTCTTT. Translation gives CASSLARAATEAFF. The chain employs TRBV5-1 and TRBJ1-1; D is possibly TRBD1 (5 bases). V shed 0 bases and J shed 4 bases, with 10 bases lying between them. The germline V gene encodes CDR1 SGHRS and CDR2 YFSETQ. The CDR3 consists of 14 residues.

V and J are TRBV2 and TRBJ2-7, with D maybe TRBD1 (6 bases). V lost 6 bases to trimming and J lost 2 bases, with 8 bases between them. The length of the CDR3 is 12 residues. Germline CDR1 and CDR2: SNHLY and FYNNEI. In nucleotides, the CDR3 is TGTGCCAGCAGAGGGGACACCTACGAGCAGTACTTC. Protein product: CASRGDTYEQYF.

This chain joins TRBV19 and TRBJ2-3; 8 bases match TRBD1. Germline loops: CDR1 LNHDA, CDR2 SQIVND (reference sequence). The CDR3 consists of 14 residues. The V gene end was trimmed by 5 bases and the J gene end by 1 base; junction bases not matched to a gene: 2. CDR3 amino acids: CASSLTGGTDTQYF. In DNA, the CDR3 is TGTGCCAGTAGTCTGACAGGGGGCACAGATACGCAGTATTTT.

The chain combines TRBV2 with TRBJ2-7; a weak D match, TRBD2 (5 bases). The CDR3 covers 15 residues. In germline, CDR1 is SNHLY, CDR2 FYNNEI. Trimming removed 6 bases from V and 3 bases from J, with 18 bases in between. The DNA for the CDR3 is TGTGCCAGCAGCCCCGGAGAGGGAGTCTACTACGAGCAGTACTTC. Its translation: CASSPGEGVYYEQYF.